The source of this T cell receptor beta chain is a study of CD8 T cells in ankylosing spondylitis. The germline V gene encodes CDR1 MDHEN and CDR2 SYDVKM. The CDR3 spans 15 residues. Trimming removed 1 base from V and 6 bases from J; junction bases left unmatched: 8. This clonotype was counted ten times or more. MiXCR, run by TCRdb on the 5' RACE reads, gives a single entry per CDR3 protein. The table lists more than 150,000 distinct CDR3 sequences, 15% to 20% of them singletons. The sequencing input was blood, either unsorted or a sorted T cell fraction (not recorded which). The clonotype comes from a male donor under 30 with ankylosing spondylitis or in good health (not recorded which). The chain employs TRBV28 and TRBJ1-1; TRBD1 aligns across 7 bases. Here the CDR3 DNA reads TGTGCCAGCAGTTTATTCACGACAGGGAGCGCTGAAGCTTTCTTT. Translated, it gives CASSLFTTGSAEAFF.